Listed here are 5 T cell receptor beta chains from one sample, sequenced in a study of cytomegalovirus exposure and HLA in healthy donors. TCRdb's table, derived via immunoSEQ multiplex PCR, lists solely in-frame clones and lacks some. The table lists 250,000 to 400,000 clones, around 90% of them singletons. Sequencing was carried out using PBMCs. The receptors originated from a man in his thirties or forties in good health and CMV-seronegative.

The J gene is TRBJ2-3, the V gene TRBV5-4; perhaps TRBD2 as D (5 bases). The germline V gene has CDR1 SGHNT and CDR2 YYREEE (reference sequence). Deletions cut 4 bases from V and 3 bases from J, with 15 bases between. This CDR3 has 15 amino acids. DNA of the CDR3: TGTGCCAGCAGCCTCCCCGAAGGAGGAACAGATACGCAGTATTTT. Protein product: CASSLPEGGTDTQYF.

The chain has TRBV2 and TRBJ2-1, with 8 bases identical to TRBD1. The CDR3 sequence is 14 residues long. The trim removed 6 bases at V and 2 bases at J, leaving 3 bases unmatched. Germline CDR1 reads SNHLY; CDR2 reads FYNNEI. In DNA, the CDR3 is TGTGCCAGCAGCCGACAGGGGCCCTACAATGAGCAGTTCTTC. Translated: CASSRQGPYNEQFF.

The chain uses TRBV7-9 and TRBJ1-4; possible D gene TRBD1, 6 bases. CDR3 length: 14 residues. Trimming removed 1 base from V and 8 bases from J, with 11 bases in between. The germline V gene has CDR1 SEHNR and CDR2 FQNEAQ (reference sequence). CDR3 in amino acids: CASSLDRVKEKLFF. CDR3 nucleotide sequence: TGTGCCAGCAGCTTAGACAGGGTGAAGGAAAAACTGTTTTTT.

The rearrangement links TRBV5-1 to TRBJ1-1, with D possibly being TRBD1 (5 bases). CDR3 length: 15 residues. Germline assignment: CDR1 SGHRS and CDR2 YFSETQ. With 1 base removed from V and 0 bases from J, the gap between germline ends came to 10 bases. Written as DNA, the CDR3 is TGCGCCAGCAGCTTGCAGCAGGGTGTGAACACTGAAGCTTTCTTT. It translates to CASSLQQGVNTEAFF.

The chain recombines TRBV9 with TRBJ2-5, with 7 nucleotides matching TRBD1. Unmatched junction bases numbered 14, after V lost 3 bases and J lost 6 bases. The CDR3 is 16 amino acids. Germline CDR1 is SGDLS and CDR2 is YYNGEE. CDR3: CASSASGTGVEKTQYF. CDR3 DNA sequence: TGTGCCAGCAGCGCGAGCGGAACAGGGGTTGAAAAGACCCAGTACTTC. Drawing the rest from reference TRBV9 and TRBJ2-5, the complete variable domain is DSGVTQTPKHLITATGQRVTLRCSPRSGDLSVYWYQQSLDQGLQFLIQYYNGEERAKGNILERFSAQQFPDLHSELNLSSLELGDSALYFCASSASGTGVEKTQYFGPGTRLLVL.